The entry below describes one T cell receptor beta chain. The target antigen is unknown. Looked up from germline, CDR1 is ENHRY and CDR2 is SYGVKD. This CDR3 is 16 amino acids long. Losses at the gene ends were 0 bases for V and 10 bases for J; bases not matched to a gene: 4. The sample comes from a study of shared clonotypes between healthy human individuals. Findings and caveats of the study: It was only blood that was sampled, and tissue repertoires likely differ.

Genomic DNA belonging to each subset was distributed in equal measure over several immunoSEQ plates. Per the original methods: Filtering differed since immunoSEQ provided only junctions, with no quality scores. Clones were sequenced by immunoSEQ multiplex PCR, and TCRdb holds only the in-frame ones, with some missing. V, J and clone size are those of that table, while D and trimming were read from the DNA. The sample holds some 530,000 clones, approximately 80% seen once. Some 92 million PBMCs per unsorted sample were used for genomic DNA. What was sequenced was PBMCs. The chain uses TRBV10-3 and TRBJ1-6; 12 bases line up with TRBD1. The receptor was derived from a woman aged 40 to 50 in good health. Some clones in this sample may be carry-over from other donors' samples. The CDR3 spells CAISESGTGGDSPLHF. CDR3 bases: TGTGCCATCAGTGAGTCTGGGACAGGGGGCGACTCACCCCTCCACTTT.